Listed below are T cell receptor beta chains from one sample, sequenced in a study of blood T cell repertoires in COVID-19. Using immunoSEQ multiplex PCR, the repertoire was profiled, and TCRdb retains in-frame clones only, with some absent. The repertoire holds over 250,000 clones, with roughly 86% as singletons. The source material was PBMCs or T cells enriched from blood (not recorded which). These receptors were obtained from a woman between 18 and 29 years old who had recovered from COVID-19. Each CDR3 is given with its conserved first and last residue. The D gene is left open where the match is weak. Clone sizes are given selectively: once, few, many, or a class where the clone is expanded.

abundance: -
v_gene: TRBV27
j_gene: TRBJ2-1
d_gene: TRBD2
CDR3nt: TGTGCCAGCAGTTTAGGGCTAGCGGGTAGGATGAAACAGTTCTTC
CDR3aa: CASSLGLAGRMKQFF

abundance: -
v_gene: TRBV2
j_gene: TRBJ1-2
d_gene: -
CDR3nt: TGTGCCAGCAGTGAAAACATTAACTATGGCTACACCTTC
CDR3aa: CASSENINYGYTF

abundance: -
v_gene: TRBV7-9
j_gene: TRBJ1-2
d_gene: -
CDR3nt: TGTGCCAGCAGCGCCTCAACAGGGTTTGTCTATGGCTACACCTTC
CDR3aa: CASSASTGFVYGYTF

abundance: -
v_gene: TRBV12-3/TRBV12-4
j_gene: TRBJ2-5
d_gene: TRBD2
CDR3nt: TGTGCCAGCAGCCAACAGACTAGCTTTCAGTACTTC
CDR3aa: CASSQQTSFQYF

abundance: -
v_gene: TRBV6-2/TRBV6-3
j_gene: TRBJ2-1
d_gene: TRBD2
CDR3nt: TGTGCCAGCAGTCCCACCCGCGGGAGGGCAAATGAGCAGTTCTTC
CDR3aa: CASSPTRGRANEQFF

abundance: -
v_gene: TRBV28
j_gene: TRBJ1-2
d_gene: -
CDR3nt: TGTGCCAGCAGCCGCAGCTGGGGGCTAGGCTATGGCTACACCTTC
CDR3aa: CASSRSWGLGYGYTF

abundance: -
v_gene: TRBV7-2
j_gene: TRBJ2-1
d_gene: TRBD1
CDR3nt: TGTGCCAGCAGCCGGGACAGGGAAATTTACAATGAGCAGTTCTTC
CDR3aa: CASSRDREIYNEQFF

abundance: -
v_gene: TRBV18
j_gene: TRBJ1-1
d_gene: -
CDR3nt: TGTGCCAGCTCTCCTGGGCCGGACACTGAAGCTTTCTTT
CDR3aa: CASSPGPDTEAFF

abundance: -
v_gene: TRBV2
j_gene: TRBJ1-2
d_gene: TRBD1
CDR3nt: TGTGCCAGCAGTGAAAGCGACAGGGTCTATGGCTACACCTTC
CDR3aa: CASSESDRVYGYTF

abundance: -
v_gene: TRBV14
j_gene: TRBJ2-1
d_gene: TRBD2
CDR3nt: TGTGCCAGCAGCCAGGGGACTAGCGGGGGGGCACGGAATGAGCAGTTCTTC
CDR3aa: CASSQGTSGGARNEQFF

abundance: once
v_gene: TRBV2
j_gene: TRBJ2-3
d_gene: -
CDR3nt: TGTGCCAGCACCCGGAGGGCAGGGGGTCGCATCCGTTCAGATACGCAGTATTTT
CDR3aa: CASTRRAGGRIRSDTQYF

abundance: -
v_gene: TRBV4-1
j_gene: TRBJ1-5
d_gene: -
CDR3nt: TGCGCCAGCAGCCAAGGTCTGGCAGGGGCCAATCAGCCCCAGCATTTT
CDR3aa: CASSQGLAGANQPQHF

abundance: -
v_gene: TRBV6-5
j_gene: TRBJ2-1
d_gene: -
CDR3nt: TGTGCCAGCAGGTCACAGGGTTTGTATGAGCAGTTCTTC
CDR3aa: CASRSQGLYEQFF

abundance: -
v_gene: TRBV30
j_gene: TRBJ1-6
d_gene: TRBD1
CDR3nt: TGTGCCTGGAGTGTCGGGACAGGGATGTCACCCCTCCACTTT
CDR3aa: CAWSVGTGMSPLHF

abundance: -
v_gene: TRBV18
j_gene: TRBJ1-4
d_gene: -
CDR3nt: TGTGCCAGCTCACCGGTGGGCCCCGGAAAGGAAAAACTGTTTTTT
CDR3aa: CASSPVGPGKEKLFF

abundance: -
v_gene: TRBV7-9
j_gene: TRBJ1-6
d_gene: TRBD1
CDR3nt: TGTGCCAGCAGCTTAGACAGGGGCTACGATATTCAACCCCTCCACTTT
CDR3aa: CASSLDRGYDIQPLHF

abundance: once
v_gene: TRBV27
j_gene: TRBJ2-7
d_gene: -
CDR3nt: TGTGCCAGCACCCTGGACAGAAACTCCTACGAGCAGTACTTC
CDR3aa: CASTLDRNSYEQYF

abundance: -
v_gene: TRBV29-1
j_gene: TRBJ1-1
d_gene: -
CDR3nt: TGCAGCGTTGCATTGGTGACACGGCCTAACACTGAAGCTTTCTTT
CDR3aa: CSVALVTRPNTEAFF

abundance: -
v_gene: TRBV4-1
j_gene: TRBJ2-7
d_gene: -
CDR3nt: TGCGCCAGCAGCCAGGAGGGCAAGCAGTACTTC
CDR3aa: CASSQEGKQYF

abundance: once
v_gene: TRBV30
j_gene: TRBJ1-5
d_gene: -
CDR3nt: TGTGCCTGGAGTGCTACCGGGACATTGGGGCACCCCCAGCATTTT
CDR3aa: CAWSATGTLGHPQHF

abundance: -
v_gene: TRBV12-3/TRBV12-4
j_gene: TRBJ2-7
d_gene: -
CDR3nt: TGTGCCAGCAGTTTAGTAAGTTTACGGGAGCAGTACTTC
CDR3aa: CASSLVSLREQYF

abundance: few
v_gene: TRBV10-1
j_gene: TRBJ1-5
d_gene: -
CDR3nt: TGCGCCAGCAGCACATCACTGGGGCCGTCCAATCAGCCCCAGCATTTT
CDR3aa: CASSTSLGPSNQPQHF

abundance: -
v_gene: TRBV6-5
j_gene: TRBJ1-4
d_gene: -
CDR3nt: TGTGCCAGCAGTTACGGAGCAACTAATGAAAAACTGTTTTTT
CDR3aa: CASSYGATNEKLFF

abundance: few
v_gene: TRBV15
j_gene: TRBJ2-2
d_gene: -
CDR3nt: TGTGCCACCAGCACTTACTTGAACACCGGGGAGCTGTTTTTT
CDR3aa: CATSTYLNTGELFF

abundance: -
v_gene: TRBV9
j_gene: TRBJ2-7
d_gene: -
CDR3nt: TGTGCCAGCAGCGTAGCGTGGGGGGCCTACGAGCAGTACTTC
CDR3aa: CASSVAWGAYEQYF

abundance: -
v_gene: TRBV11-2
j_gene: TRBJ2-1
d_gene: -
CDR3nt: TGTGCCAGCAGCCCAGGGGGGTGGGGTAATGAGCAGTTCTTC
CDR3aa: CASSPGGWGNEQFF

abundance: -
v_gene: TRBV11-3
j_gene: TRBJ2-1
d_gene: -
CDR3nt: TGTGCCAGCAGCATTACGGCTCGGGGTTACAATGAGCAGTTCTTC
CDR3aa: CASSITARGYNEQFF

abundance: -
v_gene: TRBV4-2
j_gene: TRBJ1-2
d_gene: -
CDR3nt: TGTGCCAGCAGCCAAGATCGTCTAGTGGATGGCTACACCTTC
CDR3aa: CASSQDRLVDGYTF

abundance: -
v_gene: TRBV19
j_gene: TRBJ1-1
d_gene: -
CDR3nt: TGTGCCAGTAGTCTAAGCATGAACACTGAAGCTTTCTTT
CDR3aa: CASSLSMNTEAFF

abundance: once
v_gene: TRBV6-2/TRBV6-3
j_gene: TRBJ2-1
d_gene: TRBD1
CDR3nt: TGTGCCAGCAGACCTACAGGGGTTTCGGATGAGCAGTTCTTC
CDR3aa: CASRPTGVSDEQFF

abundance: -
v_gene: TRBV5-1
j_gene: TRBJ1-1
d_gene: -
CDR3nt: TGCGCCAGCAGCCGGGACGGGAGAACGACTGAAGCTTTCTTT
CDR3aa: CASSRDGRTTEAFF